Following are 19 T cell receptor beta chains from one sample sequenced in a study of identical twins. A single record per CDR3 protein comes from TCRdb applying MiXCR to the 5' RACE reads. The table has about 900,000 distinct CDR3 sequences, about 12% seen once. The data also belong to a second study, concerning yellow fever vaccine responses in identical twins.

The sample taken for sequencing was PBMCs. These receptors all stem from a woman aged 18-35 years in good health.

J is TRBJ1-2 and V is TRBV2, with a tentative D call TRBD1 (6 bases). V lost 2 bases to trimming and J lost 7 bases, with 11 bases between them. The CDR3 is 13 amino acids. Germline-derived CDR1 and CDR2 are SNHLY and FYNNEI. The CDR3 here is CASSETGRAGYTF. Here the CDR3 DNA reads TGTGCCAGCAGTGAAACAGGGAGAGCTGGCTACACCTTC.

This clonotype was seen ten or more times. The gene calls are TRBV6-1 and TRBJ1-3; possibly TRBD1 for D (6 bases). In germline, CDR1 is MNHNS, CDR2 SASEGT. The CDR3 is 14 residues long. Trimming left V 5 bases short and J 4 bases short, with 12 bases between. CDR3 in DNA: TGTGCCAGCAGTCAACAGGGAGTCGGAAACACCATATATTTT. Translation: CASSQQGVGNTIYF.

This clonotype was detected only a few times. V is TRBV20-1 and J is TRBJ1-4; D remains unclear. V dropped 5 bases and J dropped 6 bases, with 22 bases sitting between them. The CDR3 loop spans 16 amino acids. Germline-derived CDR1 and CDR2 are DFQATT and SNEGSKA (reference sequence). CDR3: CSAGPNIWPRDEKLFF. CDR3 bases: TGCAGTGCTGGTCCCAATATTTGGCCGCGGGATGAAAAACTGTTTTTT.

This clonotype was seen a handful of times. V is TRBV25-1 and J is TRBJ2-5; no clear D. Germline CDR1 and CDR2: MGHDK and SYGVNS. This CDR3 contains 13 residues. The V gene lost 2 bases and the J gene lost 3 bases, with 7 bases spanning the gap. The CDR3 coding sequence is TGTGCCAGCAGTGAACGGATAAAAGAGACCCAGTACTTC. Protein: CASSERIKETQYF.

This clonotype has at least ten counts. The gene calls are TRBV7-9 and TRBJ1-1, with a weak D call TRBD1 (5 bases). V dropped 1 base and J dropped 3 bases, with 9 bases sitting between them. CDR1 SEHNR and CDR2 FQNEAQ come from the germline V gene (reference sequence). The CDR3 spans 14 residues. The CDR3 region has the DNA TGTGCCAGCAGCTTAGGGGGGGGGGACACTGAAGCTTTCTTT. It translates to CASSLGGGDTEAFF.

The chain couples TRBV5-5 to TRBJ2-3, with D possibly called TRBD1 or TRBD2 (5 bases each). Germline CDR1 reads SGHKS; CDR2 reads YYEKEE (reference sequence). Trimming removed 0 bases at V and 4 bases at J, with 12 bases between. The CDR3 is 15 residues long. The CDR3 reads CASSLGGTSADTQYF. In DNA, the CDR3 is TGTGCCAGCAGCTTGGGTGGGACCTCCGCAGATACGCAGTATTTT.

This clonotype was recorded a few times. The chain is built from TRBV6-1 and TRBJ2-7; 10 positions agree with TRBD2. The CDR3 runs to 15 residues. J gave up 2 bases and V 6 bases, and 7 bases lay outside the gene matches. Germline V CDR1 and CDR2: MNHNS, SASEGT. CDR3 sequence reads: CASRTLLAGAYEQYV. The CDR3 region has the DNA TGTGCCAGCAGGACCCTCCTAGCGGGGGCCTACGAGCAGTACGTC.

This clonotype occurred a few times. The V gene is TRBV2, the J gene TRBJ2-3, with D hard to call. In germline, CDR1 is SNHLY, CDR2 FYNNEI. The CDR3 is 16 amino acids. Trimming removed 3 bases at V and 2 bases at J, with 15 bases between. The CDR3 region has the DNA TGTGCCAGCAGTGATTCGGCAGGTCCGATCACAGATACGCAGTATTTT. It is translated as CASSDSAGPITDTQYF.

This clonotype was observed a few times. The rearrangement uses TRBV7-2 and TRBJ2-1; TRBD2 might be the D (7 bases). V dropped 5 bases and J dropped 7 bases, with 24 bases sitting between them. This CDR3 region has 17 residues. Germline loops: CDR1 SGHTA, CDR2 FQGNSA. The CDR3 here is CASSPPVGGLGSNEQFF. The CDR3 bases are TGTGCCAGCAGCCCCCCAGTGGGGGGGCTGGGCTCTAATGAGCAGTTCTTC.

This clonotype was seen ten or more times. The chain is built from TRBV6-2 or TRBV6-3 and TRBJ2-5; unclear D gene. CDR1 MNHEY and CDR2 SVGEGT come from the germline V gene. V lost 2 bases and J lost 5, with 12 bases in between. This CDR3 comprises 14 residues. The CDR3 DNA reads as TGTGCCAGCAGTTACCTTGGATTTCCTGAGACCCAGTACTTC. Encoded protein: CASSYLGFPETQYF.

This clonotype was detected a few times. This chain connects TRBV10-3 to TRBJ1-4, with TRBD1 matching 11 bases. Germline values: CDR1 ENHRY, CDR2 SYGVKD. V shed 3 bases, J shed 7 bases, and the junction held 4 bases outside the gene matches. The CDR3 has 15 amino acids. The CDR3 bases are TGTGCCATCAGTGACGGGACAGGGGGAACTGAAAAACTGTTTTTT. Residues: CAISDGTGGTEKLFF.

This clonotype was found many times. V usage is TRBV7-6 and J usage is TRBJ2-5; 9 bases match TRBD1. The CDR3 runs to 17 residues. Germline assignment: CDR1 SGHVS and CDR2 FNYEAQ. The J segment lost 3 bases and the V segment lost 2 bases, leaving 10 bases of the junction unmatched. The DNA for the CDR3 is TGTGCCAGCAGCTTAAATGGGTGGACAGGGGAAAAAGAGACCCAGTACTTC. Translation: CASSLNGWTGEKETQYF.

In this sample, this clonotype turned up a few times. V usage is TRBV7-8 and J usage is TRBJ2-3; 7 nucleotides line up with TRBD1. Unmatched junction bases numbered 3, after V lost 3 bases and J lost 6 bases. This CDR3 region has 13 residues. Germline CDR1 reads SGHVS; CDR2 reads FQNEAQ. CDR3 sequence: CASSLGTVDTQYF. CDR3 DNA: TGTGCCAGCAGCTTGGGGACAGTGGATACGCAGTATTTT.

V is TRBV20-1 and J is TRBJ2-5; D is uncertain. The V gene's germline CDR1 is DFQATT and CDR2 SNEGSKA (reference sequence). This CDR3 spans 15 amino acids. Trimming took 0 bases from V and 2 from J, leaving 13 bases between them. This chain's CDR3 is CSARDGLLMQETQYF. The DNA for the CDR3 is TGCAGTGCTAGAGATGGGTTACTGATGCAAGAGACCCAGTACTTC.

The J gene is TRBJ1-1, the V gene TRBV12-3 or TRBV12-4; no reliable D call. CDR3 length: 13 residues. Trimming took 8 bases from V and 6 from J, leaving 16 bases between them. This CDR3 reads CASSPLAIAEAFF. The CDR3 bases are TGTGCCAGCTCCCCTCTGGCGATAGCTGAAGCTTTCTTT.

This clonotype was observed a few times. V and J are TRBV5-1 and TRBJ2-1; 7 positions agree with TRBD2. Germline V CDR1 and CDR2: SGHRS, YFSETQ. This CDR3 region has 13 residues. Trimming took 4 bases from V and 9 from J; bases not matched to a gene: 7. CDR3 residues: CASSTTSVGEQFF. CDR3 in DNA: TGCGCCAGCAGCACTACTAGCGTCGGTGAGCAGTTCTTC.

This clonotype has only one observation. The chain combines TRBV28 with TRBJ2-1; tentative D call: TRBD1 (6 bases). Germline V gene sequence: CDR1 MDHEN, CDR2 SYDVKM. This CDR3 contains 15 residues. Trimming left V 6 bases short and J 2 bases short, with 14 bases between. CDR3 in DNA: TGTGCCAGCAGATCACCGGGACAAACCTACAATGAGCAGTTCTTC. Its translation is CASRSPGQTYNEQFF.

This chain uses TRBV19 with TRBJ2-1; TRBD2 aligns across 16 bases. The germline CDR1 and CDR2 sequences are LNHDA and SQIVND (reference sequence). The trim removed 7 bases at V and 7 bases at J, leaving 10 bases unmatched. The CDR3 has 17 residues. The CDR3 DNA follows: TGTGCCAGTAATCGGGGACTAGCGGGAGGGTTGGGGAATGAGCAGTTCTTC. Translation: CASNRGLAGGLGNEQFF.

The rearrangement joins TRBV5-1 to TRBJ2-5, with D possibly being TRBD1 or TRBD2 (6 bases each). The V gene's germline CDR1 is SGHRS and CDR2 YFSETQ. V shed 8 bases and J shed 3 bases, with 26 bases lying between them. CDR3 length: 17 amino acids. The DNA for the CDR3 is TGCGCCAGTAGCGGCGGGGACGCCCAGGGGCCAAAAGAGACCCAGTACTTC. Its protein is CASSGGDAQGPKETQYF.